This record concerns one T cell receptor (beta chain) sequence. Its target is unknown. A much larger clone lies one base from this, so it may be a read error. The data were obtained in a study of post-analysis software for immune sequencing data. Study-level results: Five or six TRBV segments were more frequent in patients than controls; TRBV5-6, TRBV5-1 and TRBV20-1 belonged to this group.

V was clipped by 4 bases and J by 7 bases, with 14 bases between them. The CDR3 extends over 13 amino acids. The germline V gene encodes CDR1 MDHEN and CDR2 SYDVKM. Unique molecular identifiers were present in the TCR beta cDNA libraries. TCRdb ran MiXCR on the PCR reads and lists one entry per CDR3 protein. The data show fewer than 850,000 distinct CDR3 sequences, roughly 27% seen once. The clonotype originates from a girl aged 10 to 17 with multiple sclerosis. The chain uses TRBV28 and TRBJ2-7; D is unclear. The sequencing sample was made of blood. CDR3 sequence (DNA): TGTGCCAGCAGTTCCGTTGGAAGGAATGAGCAGTACTTC. Protein: CASSSVGRNEQYF.